This record looks at one TCR beta chain sequence and its context. The data originate from a study of OX40 agonist ivuxolimab in advanced cancers. TCRdb keeps only in-frame clones here, not all; method: immunoSEQ multiplex PCR. The sample contains approximately 70,000 clones, about 90% of which appear only once. This specimen was CD4+ or CD8+ T cells sorted from blood, taken in a trial of the OX40 agonist ivuxolimab. The sequence was collected from an adult with an advanced solid tumor such as melanoma, head and neck, liver or kidney cancer.

The CDR3 DNA reads as TGTGCCAGCAGCTCGGCAGGGATGGGTGTTGTTAACTATGGCTACACCTTC. As protein: CASSSAGMGVVNYGYTF. V is TRBV7-2 and J is TRBJ1-2, with D perhaps matching TRBD1 (5 bases). V gave up 4 bases and J gave up 1 base, with 19 bases separating them. The CDR3 runs 17 residues. In germline, CDR1 is SGHTA, CDR2 FQGNSA.